Listed below are T cell receptor beta chains from one sample, sequenced in a study of T cells after yellow fever vaccination. TCRdb reprocessed the 5' RACE reads via MiXCR and lists one record per CDR3 protein. Here the sample spans 230,000 or so distinct CDR3 sequences, around 3.5% being singletons. Specimen: PBMCs, collected 15 days after the yellow fever booster vaccination. The receptors derive from a man younger than 35 who received the YFV17D yellow fever vaccine. CDR3s include the opening cysteine and the closing phenylalanine or tryptophan. A D gene is named only where the DNA matches it firmly. Not every row has a clone size; where given, it reads once, few, many or a size class.

d_call	clone_size	j_call	cdr3_length	v_call	cdr3_aa	cdr3_nt
-	many	TRBJ2-1	15	TRBV5-6	CASSLNQGWPKEQFF	TGTGCCAGCAGCTTAAATCAAGGGTGGCCGAAAGAGCAGTTCTTC
TRBD2	few	TRBJ2-1	17	TRBV4-3	CASSPRPAGGIYNEQFF	TGCGCCAGCAGCCCCCGTCCAGCGGGGGGGATCTACAATGAGCAGTTCTTC
TRBD2	-	TRBJ2-1	15	TRBV4-2	CASSQALAGGRYPFF	TGTGCCAGCAGCCAAGCTCTAGCGGGGGGGCGGTACCCGTTCTTC
-	many	TRBJ2-5	13	TRBV5-1	CASSLAGVETQYF	TGCGCCAGCAGCTTGGCAGGGGTCGAGACCCAGTACTTC
TRBD2	many	TRBJ2-1	15	TRBV4-3	CASSQEPAGVLKQFF	TGCGCCAGCAGCCAAGAGCCAGCGGGGGTATTAAAGCAGTTCTTC
-	many	TRBJ1-6	14	TRBV7-9	CASSPPEEYSPLHF	TGTGCCAGCAGCCCGCCAGAGGAGTACTCACCCCTCCACTTT
TRBD1	many	TRBJ2-1	13	TRBV11-2	CASSGSGGNEQFF	TGTGCCAGCAGCGGTTCAGGGGGCAATGAGCAGTTCTTC
-	many	TRBJ2-7	16	TRBV4-1	CASSQDERAPVREQYF	TGCGCCAGCAGCCAAGATGAGCGGGCCCCGGTGCGCGAGCAGTACTTC
TRBD1	many	TRBJ1-1	14	TRBV7-2	CASTLGATGEKAFF	TGTGCCAGCACTCTGGGGGCCACAGGGGAGAAAGCTTTCTTT
-	many	TRBJ2-4	13	TRBV29-1	CSVEGEAKNIQYF	TGCAGCGTTGAAGGGGAGGCCAAAAACATTCAGTACTTC
-	many	TRBJ1-1	14	TRBV7-2	CASSLSGTYTEAFF	TGTGCCAGCAGCTTAAGTGGGACATACACTGAAGCTTTCTTT
-	many	TRBJ2-5	13	TRBV7-3	CASSVTGQETQYF	TGTGCCAGCAGCGTAACAGGGCAAGAGACCCAGTACTTC
-	many	TRBJ1-6	12	TRBV12-3/TRBV12-4	CASRDHDSPLHF	TGTGCCAGCAGGGACCACGATTCACCCCTCCACTTT
TRBD1	many	TRBJ1-2	14	TRBV20-1	CSAIRTGPGGGYTF	TGCAGTGCTATCCGGACAGGGCCCGGGGGTGGCTACACCTTC
-	many	TRBJ1-5	15	TRBV7-2	CASSPGQTHNQPQHF	TGTGCCAGCAGCCCGGGACAAACACATAATCAGCCCCAGCATTTT
TRBD1	many	TRBJ2-7	13	TRBV7-8	CASSWTGRNEQYF	TGTGCCAGCAGCTGGACAGGGAGGAACGAGCAGTACTTC
TRBD1	many	TRBJ2-2	16	TRBV5-6	CASSISGTGPTGELFF	TGTGCCAGCAGCATCTCCGGGACAGGGCCTACCGGGGAGCTGTTTTTT
TRBD2	many	TRBJ2-5	17	TRBV20-1	CSARRTTSGGAGETQYF	TGCAGTGCTAGACGGACGACTAGCGGGGGGGCAGGAGAGACCCAGTACTTC
TRBD1	many	TRBJ1-2	11	TRBV7-2	CASGQDYGYTF	TGTGCCAGCGGACAGGACTATGGCTACACCTTC
-	many	TRBJ1-1	15	TRBV29-1	CSVAAGWGMNTEAFF	TGCAGCGTAGCCGCGGGGTGGGGGATGAACACTGAAGCTTTCTTT
-	many	TRBJ1-4	11	TRBV30	CAWSVAEKLFF	TGTGCCTGGAGTGTGGCCGAAAAACTGTTTTTT
-	many	TRBJ1-3	16	TRBV7-9	CASSLAAGTTGNTIYF	TGTGCCAGCAGCTTAGCGGCAGGGACAACTGGAAACACCATATATTTT
TRBD1	many	TRBJ2-5	14	TRBV20-1	CSAAPLTGEETQYF	TGCAGTGCTGCCCCCCTGACAGGGGAAGAGACCCAGTACTTC
TRBD1	many	TRBJ1-2	13	TRBV7-2	CASSLDRGGGYTF	TGTGCCAGCAGCTTAGACAGGGGTGGGGGCTACACCTTC
-	many	TRBJ1-3	15	TRBV6-6	CASSYTGTSGNTIYF	TGTGCCAGCAGTTACACAGGGACCTCTGGAAACACCATATATTTT
TRBD2	many	TRBJ2-1	14	TRBV5-1	CARLSGGQYNEQFF	TGCGCCAGACTGAGCGGGGGGCAATACAATGAGCAGTTCTTC
-	many	TRBJ1-1	14	TRBV14	CASSPKLGRAEAFF	TGTGCCAGCAGCCCCAAGCTCGGAAGGGCTGAAGCTTTCTTT
-	many	TRBJ2-5	15	TRBV5-4	CASSLYSMQVETQYF	TGTGCCAGCAGCTTGTATTCGATGCAGGTGGAGACCCAGTACTTC
-	many	TRBJ1-6	14	TRBV5-1	CASSLDGTNSPLHF	TGCGCCAGCAGCTTGGACGGAACCAATTCACCCCTCCACTTT
-	many	TRBJ2-3	14	TRBV10-3	CAISEGATTDTQYF	TGTGCCATCAGTGAGGGGGCCACGACAGATACGCAGTATTTT
TRBD2	many	TRBJ2-5	15	TRBV6-1	CASSERLAGQETQYF	TGTGCCAGCAGTGAACGTCTAGCGGGACAGGAGACCCAGTACTTC
-	few	TRBJ2-3	14	TRBV12-3/TRBV12-4	CASSSWVGGDTQYF	TGTGCCAGCAGTTCCTGGGTGGGGGGAGATACGCAGTATTTT
-	many	TRBJ2-5	13	TRBV5-6	CASSLGAEETQYF	TGTGCCAGCAGCTTGGGGGCCGAAGAGACCCAGTACTTC
-	many	TRBJ2-2	13	TRBV20-1	CSASLGNTGELFF	TGCAGTGCTAGTTTGGGGAACACCGGGGAGCTGTTTTTT
-	many	TRBJ2-1	13	TRBV6-5	CASSYYGDNEQFF	TGTGCCAGCAGTTACTATGGGGACAATGAGCAGTTCTTC
-	many	TRBJ2-7	15	TRBV27	CASRLTENHYEKQYF	TGTGCCAGCAGGCTGACCGAGAACCACTACGAGAAGCAGTACTTC
-	many	TRBJ2-5	13	TRBV5-1	CASSFPEEETQYF	TGCGCCAGCAGCTTCCCAGAAGAGGAGACCCAGTACTTC
-	many	TRBJ2-7	14	TRBV7-9	CASSLRGAFYEQYF	TGTGCCAGCAGCCTTCGGGGGGCCTTCTACGAGCAGTACTTC
-	-	TRBJ1-4	15	TRBV2	CASSPDGNGWEKLFF	TGTGCCAGCAGTCCGGACGGGAATGGCTGGGAAAAACTGTTTTTT
-	many	TRBJ1-4	15	TRBV5-1	CASSLGDVNNEKLFF	TGCGCCAGCAGCTTGGGTGACGTGAACAATGAAAAACTGTTTTTT
-	many	TRBJ1-1	15	TRBV5-6	CASSLVRGVGTEAFF	TGTGCCAGCAGCTTGGTGCGGGGGGTGGGGACTGAAGCTTTCTTT
-	many	TRBJ2-1	15	TRBV10-3	CAISELGGNNNEQFF	TGTGCCATCAGTGAACTAGGGGGGAATAACAATGAGCAGTTCTTC
TRBD2	many	TRBJ2-1	17	TRBV5-1	CASSPGLAGGRNNEQFF	TGCGCCAGCAGCCCTGGACTAGCGGGGGGACGGAACAATGAGCAGTTCTTC
-	many	TRBJ2-1	16	TRBV5-4	CASSFRGSLSYNEQFF	TGTGCCAGCAGCTTCCGCGGGTCCCTCTCCTACAATGAGCAGTTCTTC
-	many	TRBJ2-7	14	TRBV20-1	CSARDSGGPLEQYF	TGCAGTGCTAGAGATTCCGGGGGGCCCCTCGAGCAGTACTTC
TRBD1	many	TRBJ2-3	14	TRBV27	CASSSGGRIDTQYF	TGTGCCAGCAGTTCAGGGGGCCGGATAGATACGCAGTATTTT
TRBD2	many	TRBJ2-5	16	TRBV5-1	CASSLRTSGGAETQYF	TGCGCCAGCAGCCTGCGGACTAGCGGGGGGGCAGAGACCCAGTACTTC
-	many	TRBJ2-3	14	TRBV18	CASSPRLVADTQYF	TGTGCCAGCTCACCACGCCTAGTAGCGGATACGCAGTATTTT
TRBD1	medium-sized	TRBJ1-1	13	TRBV5-1	CASSLGDRGKAFF	TGCGCCAGCAGCTTGGGCGACAGGGGGAAAGCTTTCTTT